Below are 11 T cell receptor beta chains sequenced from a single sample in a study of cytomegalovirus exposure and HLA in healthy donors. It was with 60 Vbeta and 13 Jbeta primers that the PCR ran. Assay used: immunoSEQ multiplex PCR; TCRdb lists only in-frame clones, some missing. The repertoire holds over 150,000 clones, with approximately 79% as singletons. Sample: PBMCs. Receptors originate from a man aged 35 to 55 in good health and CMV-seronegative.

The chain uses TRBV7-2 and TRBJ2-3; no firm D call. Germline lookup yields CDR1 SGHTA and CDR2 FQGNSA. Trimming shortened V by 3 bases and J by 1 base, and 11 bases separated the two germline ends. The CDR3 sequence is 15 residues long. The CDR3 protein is CASSLRAWGTDTQYF. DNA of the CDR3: TGTGCCAGCAGCTTGCGAGCGTGGGGCACAGATACGCAGTATTTT. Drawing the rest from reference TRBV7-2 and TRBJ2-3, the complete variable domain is GAGVSQSPSNKVTEKGKDVELRCDPISGHTALYWYRQSLGQGLEFLIYFQGNSAPDKSGLPSDRFSAERTGGSVSTLTIQRTQQEDSAVYLCASSLRAWGTDTQYFGPGTRLTVL.

The CDR3 spells CASSINTGNYGYTF. The CDR3 DNA is TGTGCCAGTAGTATAAACACAGGGAACTATGGCTACACCTTC. This chain joins TRBV19 and TRBJ1-2, with D maybe TRBD1 (6 bases). The germline gives CDR1 LNHDA, CDR2 SQIVND (reference sequence). The ends were cut back, 2 bases at V and 2 bases at J, with 9 bases in the middle. The CDR3 has 14 amino acids.

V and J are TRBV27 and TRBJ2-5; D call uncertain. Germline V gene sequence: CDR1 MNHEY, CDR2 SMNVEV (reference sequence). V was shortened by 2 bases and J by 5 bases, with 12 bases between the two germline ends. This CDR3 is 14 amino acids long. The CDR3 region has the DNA TGTGCCAGCAGTTTAAGTCGGGTGGAGGAGACCCAGTACTTC. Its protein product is CASSLSRVEETQYF.

CDR3 bases: TGTGCCAGCAGCTTAACGGGGGCGGATGGCTACACCTTC. Translation gives CASSLTGADGYTF. The chain carries TRBV7-3 and TRBJ1-2; D perhaps matches TRBD1 (6 bases). This CDR3 region has 13 residues. Per germline, CDR1 SGHTA and CDR2 FQGTGA. V gave up 0 bases and J gave up 6 bases, with 8 bases separating them.

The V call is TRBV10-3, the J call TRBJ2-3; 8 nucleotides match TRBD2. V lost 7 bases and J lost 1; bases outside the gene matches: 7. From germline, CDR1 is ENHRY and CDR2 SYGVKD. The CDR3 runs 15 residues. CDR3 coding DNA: TGTGCCATCACACATAGCGGGGCCCGCACAGATACGCAGTATTTT. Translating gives CAITHSGARTDTQYF.

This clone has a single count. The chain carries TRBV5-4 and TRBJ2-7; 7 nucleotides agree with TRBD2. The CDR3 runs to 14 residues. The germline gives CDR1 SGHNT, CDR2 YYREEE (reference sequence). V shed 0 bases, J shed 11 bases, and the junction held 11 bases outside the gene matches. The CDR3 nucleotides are TGTGCCAGCAGCTTGGGTCGAAGGCGGGGGAGGGAGTACTTC. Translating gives CASSLGRRRGREYF.

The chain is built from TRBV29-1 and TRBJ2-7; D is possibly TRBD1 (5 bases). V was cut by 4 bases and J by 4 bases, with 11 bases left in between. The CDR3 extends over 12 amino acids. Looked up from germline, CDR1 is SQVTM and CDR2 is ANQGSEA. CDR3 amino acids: CSVAGQGYEQYF. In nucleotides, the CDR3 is TGCAGCGTTGCGGGTCAGGGATACGAGCAGTACTTC.

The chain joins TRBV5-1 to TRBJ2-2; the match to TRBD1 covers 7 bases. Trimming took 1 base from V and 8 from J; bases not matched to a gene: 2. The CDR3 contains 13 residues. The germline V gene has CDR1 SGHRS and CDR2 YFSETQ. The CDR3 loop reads CASSLTRGGELFF. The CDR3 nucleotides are TGCGCCAGCAGCTTGACCAGGGGGGGGGAGCTGTTTTTT.

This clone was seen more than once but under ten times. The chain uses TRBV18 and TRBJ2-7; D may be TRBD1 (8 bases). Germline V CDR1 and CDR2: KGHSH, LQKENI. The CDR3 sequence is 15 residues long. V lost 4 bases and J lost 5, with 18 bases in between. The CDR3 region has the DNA TGTGCCAGCTCACTGGACAGGGAGGGATATAACGAGCAGTACTTC. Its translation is CASSLDREGYNEQYF.

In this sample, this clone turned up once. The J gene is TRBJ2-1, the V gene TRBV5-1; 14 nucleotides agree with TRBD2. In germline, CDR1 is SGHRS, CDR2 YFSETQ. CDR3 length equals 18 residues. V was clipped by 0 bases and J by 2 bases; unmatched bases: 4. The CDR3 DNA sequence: TGCGCCAGCAGCTTGGGAAGGGGACTAGCGGGGGCCTACAATGAGCAGTTCTTC. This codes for CASSLGRGLAGAYNEQFF.

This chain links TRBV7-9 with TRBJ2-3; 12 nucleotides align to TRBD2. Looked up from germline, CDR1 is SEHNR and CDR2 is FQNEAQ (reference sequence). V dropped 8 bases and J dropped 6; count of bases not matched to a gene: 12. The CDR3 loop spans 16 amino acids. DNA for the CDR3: TGTGCCAGCGGCCAACTAGCGGGGGGCTCATGGGATACGCAGTATTTT. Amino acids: CASGQLAGGSWDTQYF.